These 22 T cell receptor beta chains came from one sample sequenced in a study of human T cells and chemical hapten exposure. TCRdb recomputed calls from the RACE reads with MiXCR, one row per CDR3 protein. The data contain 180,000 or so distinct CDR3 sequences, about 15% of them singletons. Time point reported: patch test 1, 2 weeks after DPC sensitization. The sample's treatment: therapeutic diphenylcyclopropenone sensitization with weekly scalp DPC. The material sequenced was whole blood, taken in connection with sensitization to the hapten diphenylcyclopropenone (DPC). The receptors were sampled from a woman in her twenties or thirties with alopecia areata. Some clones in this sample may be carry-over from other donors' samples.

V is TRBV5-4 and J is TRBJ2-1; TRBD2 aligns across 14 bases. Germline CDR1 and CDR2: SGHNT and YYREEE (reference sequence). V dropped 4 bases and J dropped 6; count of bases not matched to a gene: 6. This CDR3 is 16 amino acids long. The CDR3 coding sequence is TGTGCCAGCAGCCTTGGTGGGACTAGCGGGAGCAATGAGCAGTTCTTC. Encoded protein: CASSLGGTSGSNEQFF.

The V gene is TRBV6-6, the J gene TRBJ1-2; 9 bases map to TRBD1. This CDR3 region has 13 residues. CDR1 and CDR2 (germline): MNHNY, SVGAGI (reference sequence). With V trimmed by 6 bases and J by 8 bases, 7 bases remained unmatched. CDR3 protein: CASREQGAKGYTF. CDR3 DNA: TGTGCCAGCAGGGAACAGGGGGCGAAAGGCTACACCTTC.

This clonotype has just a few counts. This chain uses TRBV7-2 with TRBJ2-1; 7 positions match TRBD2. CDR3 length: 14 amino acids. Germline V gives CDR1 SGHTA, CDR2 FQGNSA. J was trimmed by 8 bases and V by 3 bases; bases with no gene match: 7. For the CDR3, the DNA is TGTGCCAGCAGCTTGACGGGAGGTGGGGATGAGCAGTTCTTC. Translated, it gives CASSLTGGGDEQFF.

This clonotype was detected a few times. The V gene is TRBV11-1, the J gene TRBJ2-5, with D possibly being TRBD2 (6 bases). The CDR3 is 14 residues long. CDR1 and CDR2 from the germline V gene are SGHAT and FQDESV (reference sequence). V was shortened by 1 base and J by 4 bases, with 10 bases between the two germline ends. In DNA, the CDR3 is TGTGCCAGCAGCTTAGATGTAGCGGCAGAGACCCAGTACTTC. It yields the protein CASSLDVAAETQYF.

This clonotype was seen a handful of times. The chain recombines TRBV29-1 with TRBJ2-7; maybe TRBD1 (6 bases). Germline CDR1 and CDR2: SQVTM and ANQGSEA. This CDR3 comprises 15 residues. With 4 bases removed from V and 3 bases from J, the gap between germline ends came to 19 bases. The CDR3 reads CSVGYPAGVHYEQYF. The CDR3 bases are TGCAGCGTTGGGTACCCGGCAGGGGTTCACTACGAGCAGTACTTC.

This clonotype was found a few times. CDR3 nucleotides: TGTGCCAGCAGAAGGGACAGGGGGGATACGCAGTATTTT. This sequence encodes CASRRDRGDTQYF. The chain uses TRBV6-2 or TRBV6-3 and TRBJ2-3; the match to TRBD1 covers 11 bases. With 6 bases clipped from V and 6 bases from J, the junction kept 2 bases outside the gene matches. Per germline, CDR1 MNHEY and CDR2 SVGEGT. The CDR3 extends over 13 amino acids.

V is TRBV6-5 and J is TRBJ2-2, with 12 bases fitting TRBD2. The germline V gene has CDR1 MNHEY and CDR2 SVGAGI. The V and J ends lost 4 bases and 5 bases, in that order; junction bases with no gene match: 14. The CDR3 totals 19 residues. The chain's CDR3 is CASSWLRLAGDGRTGELFF. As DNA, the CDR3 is TGTGCCAGCAGTTGGCTAAGACTAGCGGGGGACGGTCGGACCGGGGAGCTGTTTTTT.

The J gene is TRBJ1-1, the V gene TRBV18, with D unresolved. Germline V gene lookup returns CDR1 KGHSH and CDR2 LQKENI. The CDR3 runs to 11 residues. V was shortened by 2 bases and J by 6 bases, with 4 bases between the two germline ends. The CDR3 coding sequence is TGTGCCAGCTCACCAATCGCTGAAGCTTTCTTT. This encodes CASSPIAEAFF.

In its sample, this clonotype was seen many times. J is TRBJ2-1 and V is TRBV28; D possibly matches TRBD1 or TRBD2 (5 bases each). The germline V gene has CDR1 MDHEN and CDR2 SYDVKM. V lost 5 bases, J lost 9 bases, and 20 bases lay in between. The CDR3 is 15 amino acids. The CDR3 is CASSPVGGGIGEQFF. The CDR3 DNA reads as TGTGCCAGCAGTCCAGTAGGTGGGGGAATAGGTGAGCAGTTCTTC.

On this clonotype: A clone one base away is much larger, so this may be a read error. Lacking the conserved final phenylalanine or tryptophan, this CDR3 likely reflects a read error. The CDR3 here is CASSLTRNQPQHS. As DNA, the CDR3 is TGTGCCAGCAGCTTAACCCGGAATCAGCCCCAGCATTCT. The V gene is TRBV7-3, the J gene TRBJ1-5; D ambiguous. The germline V gene encodes CDR1 SGHTA and CDR2 FQGTGA. V lost 0 bases and J lost 4, with 4 bases in between. The CDR3 is made up of 13 amino acids.

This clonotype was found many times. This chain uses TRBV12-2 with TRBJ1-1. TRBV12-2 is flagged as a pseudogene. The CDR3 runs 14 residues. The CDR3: CASRLGRKNTEAFF. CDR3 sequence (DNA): TGTGCAAGTCGCCTAGGACGGAAGAACACTGAAGCTTTCTTT.

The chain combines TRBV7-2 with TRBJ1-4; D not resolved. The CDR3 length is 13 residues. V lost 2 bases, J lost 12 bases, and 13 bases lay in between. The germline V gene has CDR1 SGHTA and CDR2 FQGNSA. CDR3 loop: CASSLIAPAELFF. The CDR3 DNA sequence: TGTGCCAGCAGCTTAATAGCGCCAGCGGAACTGTTTTTT.

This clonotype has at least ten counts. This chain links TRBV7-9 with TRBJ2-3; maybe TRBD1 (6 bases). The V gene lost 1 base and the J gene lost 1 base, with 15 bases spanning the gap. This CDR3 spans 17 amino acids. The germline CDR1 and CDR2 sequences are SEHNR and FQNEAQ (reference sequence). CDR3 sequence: CASSLDRANLRTDTQYF. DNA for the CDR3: TGTGCCAGCAGCTTAGACAGGGCAAACCTACGCACAGATACGCAGTATTTT.

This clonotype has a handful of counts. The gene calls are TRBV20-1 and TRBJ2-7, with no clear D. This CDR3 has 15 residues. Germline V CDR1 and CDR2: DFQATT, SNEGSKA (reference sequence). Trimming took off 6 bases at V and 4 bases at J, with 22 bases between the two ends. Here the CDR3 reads CSALIPDWAQYEQYF. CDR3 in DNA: TGCAGTGCCTTGATACCCGATTGGGCCCAATACGAGCAGTACTTC.

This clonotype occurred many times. The CDR3 protein is CASIPLGGGRYGYTF. The CDR3 DNA reads as TGTGCCAGCATTCCTCTCGGGGGAGGGAGATATGGCTACACCTTC. This chain connects TRBV28 to TRBJ1-2; possibly TRBD1 for D (5 bases). CDR1 and CDR2 (germline): MDHEN, SYDVKM. The V end lost 7 bases, the J end lost 5 bases, and 20 bases lay between the germline ends. This CDR3 has 15 amino acids.

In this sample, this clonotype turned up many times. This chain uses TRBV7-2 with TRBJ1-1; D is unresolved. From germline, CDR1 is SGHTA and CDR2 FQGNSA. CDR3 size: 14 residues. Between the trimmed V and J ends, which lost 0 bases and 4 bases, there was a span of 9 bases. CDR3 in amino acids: CASSLALGTTEAFF. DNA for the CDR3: TGTGCCAGCAGCTTAGCGCTTGGTACCACTGAAGCTTTCTTT.

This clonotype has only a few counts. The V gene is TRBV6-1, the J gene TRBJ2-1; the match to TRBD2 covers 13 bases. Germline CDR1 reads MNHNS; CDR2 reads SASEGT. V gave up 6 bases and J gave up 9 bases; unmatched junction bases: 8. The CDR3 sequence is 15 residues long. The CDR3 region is CASSSTSGGAGEQFF. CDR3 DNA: TGTGCCAGCAGCTCTACTAGCGGGGGGGCCGGTGAGCAGTTCTTC.

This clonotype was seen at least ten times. The CDR3 reads CASSPPLKNTEAFF. The CDR3 region has the DNA TGTGCCAGCTCACCACCACTAAAGAACACTGAAGCTTTCTTT. The chain couples TRBV18 to TRBJ1-1; D is undetermined. From germline, CDR1 is KGHSH and CDR2 LQKENI. The CDR3 covers 14 residues. Deletions cut 0 bases from V and 1 base from J, with 6 bases between. The complete variable domain, with remaining parts taken from reference TRBV18 and TRBJ1-1, reads NAGVMQNPRHLVRRRGQEARLRCSPMKGHSHVYWYRQLPEEGLKFMVYLQKENIIDESGMPKERFSAEFPKEGPSILRIQQVVRGDSAAYFCASSPPLKNTEAFFGQGTRLTVV.

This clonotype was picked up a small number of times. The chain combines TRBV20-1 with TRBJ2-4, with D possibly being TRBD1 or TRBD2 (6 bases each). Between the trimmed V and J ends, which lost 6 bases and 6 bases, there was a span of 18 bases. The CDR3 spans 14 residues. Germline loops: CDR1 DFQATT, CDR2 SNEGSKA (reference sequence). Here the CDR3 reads CSASPYPGANIQYF. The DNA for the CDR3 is TGCAGTGCCAGTCCCTACCCGGGGGCAAACATTCAGTACTTC.

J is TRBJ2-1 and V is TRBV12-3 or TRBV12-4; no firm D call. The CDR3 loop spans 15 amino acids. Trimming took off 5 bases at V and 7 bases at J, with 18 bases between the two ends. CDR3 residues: CASSQLSRRENEQFF. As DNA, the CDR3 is TGTGCCAGCAGTCAGCTGTCCCGACGAGAGAATGAGCAGTTCTTC.

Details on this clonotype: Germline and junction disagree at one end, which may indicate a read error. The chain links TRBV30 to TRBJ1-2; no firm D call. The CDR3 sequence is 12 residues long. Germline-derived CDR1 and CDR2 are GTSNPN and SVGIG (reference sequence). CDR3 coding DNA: TGTGCCTGGAGTAAGGTGGGGTATGACTACACCTTC. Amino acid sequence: CAWSKVGYDYTF.

CDR3 bases: TGTGCCAGCAGTCAGGGGCCCGCCGGGGCCGGAAACACCATATATTTT. It codes for CASSQGPAGAGNTIYF. The chain recombines TRBV7-6 with TRBJ1-3, with D tentatively TRBD1 (6 bases). The length of the CDR3 is 16 residues. The germline V gene has CDR1 SGHVS and CDR2 FNYEAQ. The V gene lost 6 bases and the J gene lost 4 bases, with 19 bases spanning the gap.